Below are 6 T cell receptor beta chains sequenced from a single sample in a study of regulatory T cells in long-lasting Graves disease. Construction of the TCR beta libraries employed iRepertoire HTBI primers in conjunction with Arm-PCR of CDR3 regions. In TCRdb, the multiplex PCR reads were re-called with MiXCR into one record per CDR3 protein. The data show more than 650,000 distinct CDR3 sequences, with about 30% seen just once and about two fifths held by the top ten. The time point was: persistent/refractory GD, antithyroid drugs over 5 years with positive TRAb. Scientists built the TCR library using RNA that was extracted from PBMCs. The sample was peripheral blood mononuclear cells (PBMCs), taken when the disease was refractory, from a patient treated with antithyroid drugs. Source of these receptors: a female donor with Graves disease.

This clonotype has a handful of counts. J is TRBJ1-5 and V is TRBV19, with TRBD1 matching over 9 bases. V shed 5 bases and J 7 bases; nucleotides not matched to a gene: 6. This CDR3 has 14 residues. In germline, CDR1 is LNHDA, CDR2 SQIVND (reference sequence). CDR3 nucleotides: TGTGCCAGTAGTCCCCGGGACAGGGAACAGCCCCAGCATTTT. Translating it yields CASSPRDREQPQHF.

Remarks on this clonotype: Since no conserved phenylalanine or tryptophan closes the CDR3, a read error is the likely cause. The J gene is TRBJ1-1, the V gene TRBV5-1; D unresolved. Trimming pared 0 bases from V and 3 bases from J, leaving 9 bases between. The CDR3 totals 14 residues. Germline values: CDR1 SGHRS, CDR2 YFSETQ. CDR3 amino acids: CASSLAGSDTEAFS. CDR3 in DNA: TGCGCCAGCAGCTTGGCGGGCAGCGACACTGAAGCTTTCTCT.

The rearrangement uses TRBV7-6 and TRBJ1-2; tentatively, D is TRBD1 (5 bases). The germline gives CDR1 SGHVS, CDR2 FNYEAQ. Trimming removed 5 bases at V and 4 bases at J, with 14 bases between. This CDR3 has 14 residues. The CDR3 loop is CASSARDGAYGYTF. CDR3 nucleotides: TGTGCCAGCAGCGCTCGGGACGGAGCCTATGGCTACACCTTC.

About this clonotype itself: The junction and the germline gene differ at one end; a read error may be behind it. The gene calls are TRBV30 and TRBJ1-2, with D maybe TRBD1 (5 bases). Germline V lookup: CDR1 GTSNPN, CDR2 SVGIG (reference sequence). The CDR3 covers 13 residues. In DNA, the CDR3 is TGTGCCTGGAGTCGGTCCCGGGACTATGGCTATACCTTC. This sequence encodes CAWSRSRDYGYTF.

This clonotype was counted between two and nine times. This sequence joins TRBV27 and TRBJ1-1; D unresolved. Germline V gene lookup returns CDR1 MNHEY and CDR2 SMNVEV (reference sequence). Trimming removed 5 bases at V and 4 bases at J, with 17 bases between. CDR3 length: 15 residues. DNA of the CDR3: TGTGCCAGCAGTATATTTCGTGCGGCTAGCACTGAAGCTTTCTTT. Protein: CASSIFRAASTEAFF.

The rearrangement uses TRBV30 and TRBJ2-7, with TRBD2 matching 9 bases. The CDR3 contains 15 residues. The V gene's germline CDR1 is GTSNPN and CDR2 SVGIG (reference sequence). With 4 bases clipped from V and 5 bases from J, the junction kept 12 bases outside the gene matches. DNA for the CDR3: TGTGCCTGGATCGCTCGGCTAGCGGGAAAGGACGAGCAGTACTTC. It specifies CAWIARLAGKDEQYF.